A single sample gave rise to the 10 T cell receptor beta chains below, sequenced in a study of T cells expressing NK-cell markers. TCRdb re-called the 5' RACE reads and catalogs CDR3 proteins one per entry, DNA excluded. This table holds 150,000 or so distinct CDR3 sequences. What was sequenced was blood T cells: a sorted CD56 or NKG2C T cell subset, CD4+ or CD8+ T cells, or bulk PBMC T cells (not recorded which). These receptors all stem from a woman aged 45 to 65 in good health.

This chain uses TRBV7-9 with TRBJ2-5. Looked up from germline, CDR1 is SEHNR and CDR2 is FQNEAQ (reference sequence). The CDR3 has 15 residues. CDR3 residues: CASSLTGSSSETQYF.

This rearrangement joins TRBV30 to TRBJ2-1. The CDR3 sequence is 14 residues long. Germline lookup yields CDR1 GTSNPN and CDR2 SVGIG (reference sequence). CDR3 region: CAWREFRVNNEQFF. The entire variable domain, with the rest obtained from reference TRBV30 and TRBJ2-1, is as follows: SQTIHQWPATLVQPVGSPLSLECTVEGTSNPNLYWYRQAAGRGLQLLFYSVGIGQISSEVPQNLSASRPQDRQFILSSKKLLLSDSGFYLCAWREFRVNNEQFFGPGTRLTVL.

The chain recombines TRBV28 with TRBJ2-3; TCRdb's D call of TRBD1 is untestable without DNA. CDR1 and CDR2 (germline): MDHEN, SYDVKM. The CDR3 is 13 amino acids. CDR3 amino acids: CASGGRGTDTQYF. The full variable domain, completed using reference TRBV28 and TRBJ2-3, is DVKVTQSSRYLVKRTGEKVFLECVQDMDHENMFWYRQDPGLGLRLIYFSYDVKMKEKGDIPEGYSVSREKKERFSLILESASTNQTSMYLCASGGRGTDTQYFGPGTRLTVL.

The chain combines TRBV7-9 with TRBJ2-7; TCRdb's D gene call, TRBD2, goes unchecked for lack of DNA. CDR3 length: 16 amino acids. From germline, CDR1 is SEHNR and CDR2 FQNEAQ (reference sequence). Here the CDR3 reads CASSPTDQAGEDEQYF.

V usage is TRBV6-5 and J usage is TRBJ2-1; without DNA, the TCRdb call of TRBD2 cannot be checked. Per germline, CDR1 MNHEY and CDR2 SVGAGI. This CDR3 has 15 residues. The CDR3 here is CASSYGPSSYNEQFF.

The CDR3 sequence: CASSLLASGSQSDTQYF. The rearrangement links TRBV27 to TRBJ2-3; TCRdb selects TRBD2, and the lack of DNA leaves this call unchecked. Germline V lookup: CDR1 MNHEY, CDR2 SMNVEV (reference sequence). There are 17 residues in the CDR3.

The V and J genes are TRBV30 and TRBJ2-7; TCRdb's D call, TRBD1, is unchecked because there is no DNA. Germline V gives CDR1 GTSNPN, CDR2 SVGIG (reference sequence). There are 16 residues in the CDR3. CDR3 loop: CAWSEPTFTGAYEQYF.

The V gene is TRBV24-1, the J gene TRBJ2-5; there is no DNA to check the TCRdb D call of TRBD2. The CDR3 contains 16 residues. CDR1 and CDR2 (germline): KGHDR, SFDVKD. Here the CDR3 reads CATSDTSGSLEETQYF.

This sequence joins TRBV5-6 and TRBJ2-3. The CDR3 consists of 14 residues. Germline CDR1 SGHDT, CDR2 YYEEEE. The chain's CDR3 is CASSPASSTDTQYF. The entire variable domain, with the rest obtained from reference TRBV5-6 and TRBJ2-3, is as follows: DAGVTQSPTHLIKTRGQQVTLRCSPKSGHDTVSWYQQALGQGPQFIFQYYEEEERQRGNFPDRFSGHQFPNYSSELNVNALLLGDSALYLCASSPASSTDTQYFGPGTRLTVL.

The CDR3 spells CASSPSGGSFGEQFF. The gene calls are TRBV7-9 and TRBJ2-1; as DNA is missing, the TRBD2 call by TCRdb cannot be tested. Germline V gene sequence: CDR1 SEHNR, CDR2 FQNEAQ (reference sequence). This CDR3 has 15 residues.